The 27 T cell receptor beta chains reported below all come from one sample, sequenced in a study of T cells in Graves' hyperthyroidism and ophthalmopathy. Researchers amplified the TCR beta CDR3 regions from RNA transcripts. The HTBI primer set was used in a first-round RT-PCR of the TCR CDR3. From the multiplex PCR reads, TCRdb called clonotypes with MiXCR, one entry per CDR3 protein. The sample has approximately 560,000 distinct CDR3 sequences, approximately 15% seen once; the top ten hold under 8%. Sequenced input: blood. These receptors came from a woman aged 25 to 39 with Graves' hyperthyroidism.

The rearrangement joins TRBV12-3 or TRBV12-4 to TRBJ2-3; D call uncertain. This CDR3 region has 15 residues. V gave up 6 bases and J gave up 0 bases, with 13 bases separating them. The CDR3 protein is CASSPQSSSTDTQYF. The CDR3 DNA follows: TGTGCCAGCAGCCCACAGTCTTCTAGCACAGATACGCAGTATTTT.

This clonotype came up many times. This sequence joins TRBV11-2 and TRBJ2-7; TRBD2 matches 8 bases. In germline, CDR1 is SGHAT, CDR2 FQNNGV. V lost 2 bases, J lost 0 bases, and 3 bases stayed unmatched. The CDR3 contains 15 residues. The CDR3 DNA follows: TGTGCCAGCAGCTTATACAGCGGGAGCTCCTACGAGCAGTACTTC. It translates to CASSLYSGSSYEQYF.

This chain joins TRBV6-2 or TRBV6-3 and TRBJ2-1; 13 bases map to TRBD2. The length of the CDR3 is 15 residues. Germline V CDR1 and CDR2: MNHEY, SVGEGT. V was clipped by 6 bases and J by 6 bases; unmatched bases: 5. CDR3 DNA sequence: TGTGCCAGCAGGCACAGGACTAGCGGGAGCAATGAGCAGTTCTTC. Translation: CASRHRTSGSNEQFF.

The rearrangement links TRBV2 to TRBJ1-3; D remains ambiguous. The CDR3 has 17 amino acids. V was shortened by 1 base and J by 4 bases, with 17 bases between the two germline ends. CDR1 is SNHLY and CDR2 is FYNNEI in the germline V gene. CDR3 in DNA: TGTGCCAGCAGTGAAGTTGAGGTGACACCTCTAGGAAACACCATATATTTT. Its protein is CASSEVEVTPLGNTIYF. The full variable domain, its missing parts supplied by reference TRBV2 and TRBJ1-3, is EPEVTQTPSHQVTQMGQEVILRCVPISNHLYFYWYRQILGQKVEFLVSFYNNEISEKSEIFDDQFSVERPDGSNFTLKIRSTKLEDSAMYFCASSEVEVTPLGNTIYFGEGSWLTVV.

This rearrangement joins TRBV5-4 to TRBJ1-1; D is unresolved. Trimming took 0 bases from V and 8 from J, leaving 8 bases between them. Germline V lookup: CDR1 SGHNT, CDR2 YYREEE (reference sequence). The CDR3 loop spans 12 amino acids. Written as DNA, the CDR3 is TGTGCCAGCAGCTTGGGCCAGTGGGAAGCTTTCTTT. This sequence encodes CASSLGQWEAFF. Full variable domain (rest looked up from reference TRBV5-4 and TRBJ1-1): ETGVTQSPTHLIKTRGQQVTLRCSSQSGHNTVSWYQQALGQGPQFIFQYYREEENGRGNFPPRFSGLQFPNYSSELNVNALELDDSALYLCASSLGQWEAFFGQGTRLTVV.

This clonotype was counted many times. The rearrangement uses TRBV11-2 and TRBJ2-3, with 11 bases identical to TRBD2. The CDR3 runs 16 residues. With V trimmed by 5 bases and J by 5 bases, 9 bases remained unmatched. Germline lookup yields CDR1 SGHAT and CDR2 FQNNGV. The CDR3 nucleotides read TGTGCCAGCAGCCTCGGCCTAGCGGGAGGTATAGATACGCAGTATTTT. Amino acids: CASSLGLAGGIDTQYF.

The chain couples TRBV3-1 to TRBJ1-5, with 11 bases that match TRBD1. The CDR3 contains 15 residues. V trimming: 6 bases; J trimming: 6 bases; junction bases outside the gene matches: 7. Germline V CDR1 and CDR2: LGHDT, YNNKEL (reference sequence). CDR3 loop: CASRAGQGAGQPQHF. The CDR3 region has the DNA TGTGCCAGCAGAGCAGGACAGGGGGCTGGTCAGCCCCAGCATTTT.

This clonotype was detected ten times or more. This sequence joins TRBV19 and TRBJ2-1; 7 bases are shared with TRBD2. The CDR3 has 15 amino acids. The ends lost 4 bases at V and 4 bases at J; junction bases unmatched: 7. Germline V gene lookup returns CDR1 LNHDA and CDR2 SQIVND (reference sequence). The CDR3 region has the DNA TGTGCCAGTAGTACCACGGGAGGAATTTACAATGAGCAGTTCTTC. Translation gives CASSTTGGIYNEQFF.

This clonotype has ten or more counts. The rearrangement uses TRBV11-2 and TRBJ2-1; TRBD1 or TRBD2 may be the D gene (5 bases each). Looked up from germline, CDR1 is SGHAT and CDR2 is FQNNGV. V shed 5 bases and J shed 4 bases, with 15 bases lying between them. This CDR3 has 15 residues. The CDR3 DNA reads TGTGCCAGCAGCGGGGGACCCCCACAGTACAATGAGCAGTTCTTC. As protein: CASSGGPPQYNEQFF.

The chain recombines TRBV19 with TRBJ1-1; D is ambiguous. Germline V CDR1 and CDR2: LNHDA, SQIVND (reference sequence). Trimming took 3 bases from V and 7 from J, leaving 9 bases between them. CDR3 length: 12 amino acids. CDR3 sequence reads: CASSIGDFEAFF. DNA for the CDR3: TGTGCCAGTAGTATCGGCGACTTTGAAGCTTTCTTT.

The V and J genes are TRBV3-1 and TRBJ2-4; 13 bases fit TRBD2. Germline lookup yields CDR1 LGHDT and CDR2 YNNKEL (reference sequence). CDR3 length: 16 amino acids. Unmatched junction bases numbered 9, after V lost 5 bases and J lost 8 bases. CDR3 coding DNA: TGTGCCAGCAGCAAGAAGTTTACTAGCGGGAGGGACATTCAGTACTTC. This encodes CASSKKFTSGRDIQYF.

A few counts support this clonotype. The chain's CDR3 is CASSGLWGRASTDTQYF. For the CDR3, the DNA is TGTGCCAGCAGTGGCCTCTGGGGCAGGGCCTCCACAGATACGCAGTATTTT. V usage is TRBV27 and J usage is TRBJ2-3; possible D gene TRBD1, 5 bases. This CDR3 spans 17 amino acids. Germline-derived CDR1 and CDR2 are MNHEY and SMNVEV (reference sequence). Trimming cost V 5 bases and J 2 bases, with 20 bases left between them.

This sequence joins TRBV6-1 and TRBJ1-2; D not certain. From germline, CDR1 is MNHNS and CDR2 SASEGT. The CDR3 contains 14 residues. Trimming cost V 6 bases and J 2 bases, with 13 bases left between them. The CDR3 sequence: CASSLPHVNYGYTF. In nucleotides, the CDR3 is TGTGCCAGCAGCCTCCCGCACGTGAACTATGGCTACACCTTC.

The chain uses TRBV4-1 and TRBJ1-3; D is unresolved. This CDR3 contains 16 residues. V was trimmed by 0 bases and J by 0 bases, leaving 9 bases between them. Germline CDR1 reads MGHRA; CDR2 reads YSYEKL. CDR3 region: CASSQERASSGNTIYF. CDR3 bases: TGCGCCAGCAGCCAAGAGAGGGCGTCCTCTGGAAACACCATATATTTT.

This clonotype was observed at least ten times. CDR3 residues: CASSQDADQPQHF. Here the CDR3 DNA reads TGTGCCAGCAGCCAAGATGCGGATCAGCCCCAGCATTTT. The gene calls are TRBV3-1 and TRBJ1-5; D gene unclear. This CDR3 spans 13 amino acids. Germline V gives CDR1 LGHDT, CDR2 YNNKEL (reference sequence). V lost 0 bases to trimming and J lost 5 bases, with 5 bases between them.

This clonotype was counted many times. The V call is TRBV28, the J call TRBJ2-7; the match to TRBD1 covers 9 bases. The V gene's germline CDR1 is MDHEN and CDR2 SYDVKM. CDR3 length: 13 amino acids. The ends lost 4 bases at V and 7 bases at J; junction bases unmatched: 5. The CDR3 coding sequence is TGTGCCAGCAGTTCGACAGGGGGGAGGGAGCAGTACTTC. Its translation is CASSSTGGREQYF.

This clonotype turned up a few times. This chain uses TRBV5-6 with TRBJ2-1; D is unclear. Between the trimmed V and J ends, which lost 0 bases and 7 bases, there was a span of 8 bases. Germline CDR1 is SGHDT and CDR2 is YYEEEE. CDR3 length: 13 residues. CDR3 DNA: TGTGCCAGCAGCTTGGTGGCCGCTAATGAGCAGTTCTTC. Its translation is CASSLVAANEQFF.

This clonotype was counted ten times or more. The chain recombines TRBV12-3 or TRBV12-4 with TRBJ1-6; possibly TRBD1 for D (5 bases). The CDR3 is made up of 15 amino acids. With 7 bases removed from V and 5 bases from J, the gap between germline ends came to 15 bases. CDR3 coding DNA: TGTGCCAGCAAAGTTAGGGGAAACGATAATTCACCCCTCCACTTT. It translates to CASKVRGNDNSPLHF.

In regard to this clonotype: A clone one base away is much larger, so this may be a read error. The CDR3 sequence: CAISDTINSYNEQFF. The CDR3 coding sequence is TGTGCCATCAGTGACACTATAAACTCCTACAATGAGCAGTTCTTC. The chain employs TRBV12-3 or TRBV12-4 and TRBJ2-1; D gene unclear. There are 15 residues in the CDR3.

This clonotype was seen a handful of times. V is TRBV6-4 and J is TRBJ2-2; D may be TRBD1 or TRBD2 (5 bases each). The germline V gene encodes CDR1 MRHNA and CDR2 SNTAGT. V was pared by 8 bases and J by 2 bases, with 12 bases between. CDR3 length: 14 amino acids. Written as DNA, the CDR3 is TGTGCCAGCCGGTTGGGACGAAACACCGGGGAGCTGTTTTTT. Amino acid sequence: CASRLGRNTGELFF.

This clonotype was counted between two and nine times. J is TRBJ2-2 and V is TRBV6-9; D remains unclear. Germline CDR1 MNHGY, CDR2 SVAAGI. This CDR3 comprises 13 residues. The V end was cut by 1 base, the J end by 5 bases, with 5 bases between. In nucleotides, the CDR3 is TGTGCCAGCAGTTATTTGGCGACCGGGGAGCTGTTTTTT. This gives the protein CASSYLATGELFF.

This clonotype has ten or more counts. The chain combines TRBV19 with TRBJ2-7; D call uncertain. Trimming took off 3 bases at V and 1 base at J, with 10 bases between the two ends. The CDR3 spans 14 residues. CDR1 is LNHDA, CDR2 SQIVND, per germline (reference sequence). This CDR3 reads CASSIGRLSYEQYF. In nucleotides, the CDR3 is TGTGCCAGTAGTATTGGCAGGTTATCCTACGAGCAGTACTTC.

Regarding this clonotype: Its ends do not fully match the called genes, so a read error is possible. The chain carries TRBV11-1 and TRBJ2-7; 10 bases map to TRBD1. This CDR3 spans 17 amino acids. CDR1 SGHAT and CDR2 FQDESV come from the germline V gene (reference sequence). The CDR3 sequence: CASSLASGTGDFYEQYF. CDR3 DNA sequence: TGCGCCAGCAGCCTAGCCTCCGGGACAGGGGACTTCTACGAGCAGTACTTC.

In DNA, the CDR3 is TGTGCCAGCAGCTTAGCGGCGGGCGGGGCCGGGACTGAAGCTTTCTTT. It translates to CASSLAAGGAGTEAFF. The chain links TRBV7-9 to TRBJ1-1; TRBD1 is a possible D gene (5 bases). This CDR3 has 16 amino acids. The V gene's germline CDR1 is SEHNR and CDR2 FQNEAQ (reference sequence). Trimming left V 0 bases short and J 5 bases short, with 16 bases between.

The chain uses TRBV9 and TRBJ1-3, with D possibly TRBD1 on 6 matching bases. V lost 4 bases and J 4 bases, leaving 18 bases between the germline ends. CDR3 length: 16 residues. Germline V CDR1 and CDR2: SGDLS, YYNGEE. The CDR3: CASSPRTGGAGNTIYF. DNA of the CDR3: TGTGCCAGCAGCCCGAGGACGGGGGGCGCGGGAAACACCATATATTTT.

V usage is TRBV29-1 and J usage is TRBJ2-1; D gene uncertain. Germline CDR1 reads SQVTM; CDR2 reads ANQGSEA. The germline V and J ends were trimmed by 6 bases and 7 bases, with 16 bases remaining between them. CDR3 length equals 13 residues. CDR3 sequence: CSVRQVIGNEQFF. In DNA, the CDR3 is TGCAGCGTAAGGCAGGTTATTGGGAATGAGCAGTTCTTC.

This clonotype was recorded at least ten times. The V call is TRBV30, the J call TRBJ1-1; D not certain. The CDR3 is made up of 17 amino acids. The germline gives CDR1 GTSNPN, CDR2 SVGIG (reference sequence). V gave up 0 bases and J gave up 5 bases, with 22 bases separating them. The CDR3 loop is CAWSVRLMTSLRTEAFF. CDR3 DNA: TGTGCCTGGAGTGTACGTCTTATGACATCCTTGAGGACTGAAGCTTTCTTT.